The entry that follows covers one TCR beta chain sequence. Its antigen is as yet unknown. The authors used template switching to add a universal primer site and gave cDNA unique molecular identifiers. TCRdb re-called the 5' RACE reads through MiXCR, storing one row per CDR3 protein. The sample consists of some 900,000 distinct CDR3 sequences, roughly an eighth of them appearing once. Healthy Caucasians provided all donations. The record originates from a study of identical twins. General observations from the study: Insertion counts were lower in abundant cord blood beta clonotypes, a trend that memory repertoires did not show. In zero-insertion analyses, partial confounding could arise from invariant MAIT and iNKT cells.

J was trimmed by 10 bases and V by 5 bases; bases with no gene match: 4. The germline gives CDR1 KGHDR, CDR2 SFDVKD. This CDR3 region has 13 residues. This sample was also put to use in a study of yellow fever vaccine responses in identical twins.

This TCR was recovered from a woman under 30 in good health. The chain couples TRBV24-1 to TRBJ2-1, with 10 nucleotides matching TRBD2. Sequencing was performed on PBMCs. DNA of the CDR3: TGTGCCACCAGTGCTTCAGCGGGAGGGGAGCAGTTCTTC. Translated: CATSASAGGEQFF.